This TCR beta chain is drawn from a study of blood T cell repertoires in COVID-19. The overall study: Samples of COVID-19 (acute and convalescent) were obtained from the United States, Italy and Spain. T cells, B-cell-depleted T cells, or PBMCs provided the cDNA or gDNA that served as material.

V was shortened by 2 bases and J by 0 bases, with 12 bases between the two germline ends. Germline V gene sequence: CDR1 MDHEN, CDR2 SYDVKM. The CDR3 totals 16 residues. Authors' methods: Estimation of nucleated cell counts relied on the amplification of reference gene primers. Using immunoSEQ multiplex PCR, the repertoire was profiled, and TCRdb retains in-frame clones only, with some absent. That table gives V, J and clone size, and the DNA gave D and trimming. The sample shows under 200,000 clones, approximately 90% of them seen only once. The sample taken for sequencing was peripheral blood. This chain links TRBV28 with TRBJ2-3; D perhaps matches TRBD1 (6 bases). The source of this sequence is a man aged 35 to 55 with active or convalescent COVID-19. In nucleotides, the CDR3 is TGTGCCAGCAGTTTAGGGGGCTTCCTTAGCACAGATACGCAGTATTTT. Amino acid sequence: CASSLGGFLSTDTQYF.